The sample holds many counts of the clone carrying this TCR beta chain. In the study's own analysis: Amplification from reference gene primers served as the basis for estimated nucleated cell counts. The data were produced by immunoSEQ multiplex PCR, yet TCRdb's version contains in-frame clones alone and is incomplete. From that table come the V and J calls and clone size; the DNA was used to work out D and trimming. This table has some 260,000 clones, 88% appearing once. The sample comes from a study of blood T cell repertoires in COVID-19. Study-level information: Material from acute and convalescent COVID-19 was sourced from the United States, Italy and Spain. Sources were T cells, B-cell-depleted T cells, or PBMCs; the material itself was cDNA or gDNA.

CDR1 and CDR2 (germline): LNHDA, SQIVND (reference sequence). V lost 7 bases and J lost 9, with 16 bases in between. The CDR3 loop spans 14 amino acids. V and J are TRBV19 and TRBJ1-6; weak D call: TRBD1 (6 bases). The material sequenced was peripheral blood. The TCR sequence derives from a middle-aged woman who had recovered from COVID-19. CDR3 in amino acids: CASTGGGVSSPLHF. CDR3 nucleotide sequence: TGTGCCAGTACCGGGGGGGGCGTTTCTTCACCCCTCCACTTT.